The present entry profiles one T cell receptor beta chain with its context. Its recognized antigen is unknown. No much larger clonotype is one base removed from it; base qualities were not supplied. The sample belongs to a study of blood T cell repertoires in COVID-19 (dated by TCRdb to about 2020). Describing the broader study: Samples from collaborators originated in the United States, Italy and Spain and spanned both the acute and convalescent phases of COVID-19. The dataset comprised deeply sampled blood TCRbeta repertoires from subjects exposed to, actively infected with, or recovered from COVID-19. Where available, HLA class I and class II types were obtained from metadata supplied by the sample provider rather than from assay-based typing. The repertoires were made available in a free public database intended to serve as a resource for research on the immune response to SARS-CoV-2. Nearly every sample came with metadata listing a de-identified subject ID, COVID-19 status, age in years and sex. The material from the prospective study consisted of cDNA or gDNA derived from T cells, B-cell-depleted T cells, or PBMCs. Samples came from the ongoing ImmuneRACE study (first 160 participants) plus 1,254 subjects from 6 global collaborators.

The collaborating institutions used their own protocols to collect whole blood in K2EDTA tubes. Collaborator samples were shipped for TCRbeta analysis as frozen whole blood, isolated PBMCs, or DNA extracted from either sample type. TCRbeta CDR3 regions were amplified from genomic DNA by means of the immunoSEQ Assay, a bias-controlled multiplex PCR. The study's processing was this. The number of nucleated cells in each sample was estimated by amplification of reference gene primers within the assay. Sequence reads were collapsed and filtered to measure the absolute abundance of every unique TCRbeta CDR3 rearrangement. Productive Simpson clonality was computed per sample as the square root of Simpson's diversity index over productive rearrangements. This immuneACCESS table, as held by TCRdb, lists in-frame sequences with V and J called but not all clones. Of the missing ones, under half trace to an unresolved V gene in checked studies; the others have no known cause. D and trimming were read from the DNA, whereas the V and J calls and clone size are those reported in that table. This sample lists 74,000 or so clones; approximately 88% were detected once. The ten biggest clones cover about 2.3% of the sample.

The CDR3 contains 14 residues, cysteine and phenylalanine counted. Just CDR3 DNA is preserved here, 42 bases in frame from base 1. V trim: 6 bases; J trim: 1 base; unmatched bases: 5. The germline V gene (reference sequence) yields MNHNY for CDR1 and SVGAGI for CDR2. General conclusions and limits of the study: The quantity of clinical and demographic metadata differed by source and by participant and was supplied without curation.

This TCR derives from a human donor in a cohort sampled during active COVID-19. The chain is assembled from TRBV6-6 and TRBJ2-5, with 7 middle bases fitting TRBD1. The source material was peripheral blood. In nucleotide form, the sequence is TGTGCCAGCAGCTACCGGGACAGCCAAGAGACCCAGTACTTC. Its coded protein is CASSYRDSQETQYF.